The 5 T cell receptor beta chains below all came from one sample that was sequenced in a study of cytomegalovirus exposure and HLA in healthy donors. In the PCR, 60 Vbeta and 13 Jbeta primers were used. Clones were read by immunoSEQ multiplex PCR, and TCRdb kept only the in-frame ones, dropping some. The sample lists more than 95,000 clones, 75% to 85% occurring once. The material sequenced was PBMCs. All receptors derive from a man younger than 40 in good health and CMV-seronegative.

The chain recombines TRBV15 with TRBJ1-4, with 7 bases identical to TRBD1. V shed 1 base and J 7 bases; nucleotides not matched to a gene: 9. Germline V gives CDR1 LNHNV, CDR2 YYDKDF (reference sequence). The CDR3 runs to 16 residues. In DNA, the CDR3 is TGTGCCACCAGCAGAGGCCAGGACAGGTCGTCTGAAAAACTGTTTTTT. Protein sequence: CATSRGQDRSSEKLFF.

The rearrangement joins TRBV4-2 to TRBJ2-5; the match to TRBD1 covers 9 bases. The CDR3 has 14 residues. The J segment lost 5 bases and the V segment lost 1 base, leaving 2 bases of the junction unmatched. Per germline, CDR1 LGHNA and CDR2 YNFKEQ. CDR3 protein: CASSQGTGEETQYF. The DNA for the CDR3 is TGTGCCAGCAGCCAAGGGACAGGGGAGGAGACCCAGTACTTC.

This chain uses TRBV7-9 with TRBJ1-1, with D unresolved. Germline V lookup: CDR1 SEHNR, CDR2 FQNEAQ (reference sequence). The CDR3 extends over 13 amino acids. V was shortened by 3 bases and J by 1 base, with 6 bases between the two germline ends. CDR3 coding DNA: TGTGCCAGCAGCTTTTTACAGAACACTGAAGCTTTCTTT. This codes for CASSFLQNTEAFF.

CDR3 sequence reads: CASSLNSGENIQYF. CDR3 nucleotides: TGTGCCAGCAGCTTGAACAGCGGCGAAAACATTCAGTACTTC. The chain couples TRBV5-5 to TRBJ2-4, with TRBD2 as a possible D gene (5 bases). In germline, CDR1 is SGHKS, CDR2 YYEKEE (reference sequence). The CDR3 totals 14 residues. V was trimmed by 1 base and J by 5 bases, leaving 10 bases between them.

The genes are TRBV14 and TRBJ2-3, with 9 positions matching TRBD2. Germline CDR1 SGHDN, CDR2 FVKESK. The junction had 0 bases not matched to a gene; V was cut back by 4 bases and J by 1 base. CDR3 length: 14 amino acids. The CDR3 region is CASSPSGGTDTQYF. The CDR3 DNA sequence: TGTGCCAGCAGCCCTAGCGGGGGCACAGATACGCAGTATTTT.